The sequence of this T cell receptor beta chain was determined in a study of blood T cells in healthy people across ages. Study information: The template switching approach captured approximately one barcoded beta molecule for every two T cells. Study-wide results and caveats: Roughly linearly, TCR beta diversity per million T cells fell as age increased.

It was with a sample-barcoded 5' primer and a J-beta primer mix that a second PCR of about 6 to 12 cycles was run. TCRdb re-called the 5' RACE reads through MiXCR, storing one row per CDR3 protein. The sample consists of about 1.5 million distinct CDR3 sequences, approximately 40% of them appearing once. Note on this clonotype: Its antigen is still unknown.

V was clipped by 6 bases and J by 7 bases; unmatched bases: 5. CDR3 length: 12 residues. The V gene's germline CDR1 is DFQATT and CDR2 SNEGSKA (reference sequence). Peripheral blood samples of about 10 milliliters were drawn from each donor. The receptor was derived from a woman in her late teens or twenties in good health. Sequences were obtained from blood. The rearrangement joins TRBV20-1 to TRBJ1-5; 8 nucleotides agree with TRBD1. CDR3 sequence: CSATAGGQPQHF. CDR3 DNA: TGCAGTGCCACCGCAGGGGGCCAGCCCCAGCATTTT.